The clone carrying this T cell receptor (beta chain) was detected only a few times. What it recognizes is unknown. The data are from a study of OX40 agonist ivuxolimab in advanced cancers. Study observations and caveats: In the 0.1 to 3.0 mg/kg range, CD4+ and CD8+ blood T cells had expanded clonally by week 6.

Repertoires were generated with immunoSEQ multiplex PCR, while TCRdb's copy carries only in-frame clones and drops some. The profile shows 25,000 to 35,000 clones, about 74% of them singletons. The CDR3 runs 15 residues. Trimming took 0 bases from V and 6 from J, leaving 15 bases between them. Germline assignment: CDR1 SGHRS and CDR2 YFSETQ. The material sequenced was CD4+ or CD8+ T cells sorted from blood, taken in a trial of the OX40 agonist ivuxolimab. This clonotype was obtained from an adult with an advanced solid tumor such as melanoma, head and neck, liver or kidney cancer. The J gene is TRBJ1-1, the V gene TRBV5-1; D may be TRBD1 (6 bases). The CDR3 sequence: CASSLAIRGRPEAFF. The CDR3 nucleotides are TGCGCCAGCAGCTTGGCCATCAGGGGTCGGCCTGAAGCTTTCTTT. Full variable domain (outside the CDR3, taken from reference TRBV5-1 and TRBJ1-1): KAGVTQTPRYLIKTRGQQVTLSCSPISGHRSVSWYQQTPGQGLQFLFEYFSETQRNKGNFPGRFSGRQFSNSRSEMNVSTLELGDSALYLCASSLAIRGRPEAFFGQGTRLTVV.